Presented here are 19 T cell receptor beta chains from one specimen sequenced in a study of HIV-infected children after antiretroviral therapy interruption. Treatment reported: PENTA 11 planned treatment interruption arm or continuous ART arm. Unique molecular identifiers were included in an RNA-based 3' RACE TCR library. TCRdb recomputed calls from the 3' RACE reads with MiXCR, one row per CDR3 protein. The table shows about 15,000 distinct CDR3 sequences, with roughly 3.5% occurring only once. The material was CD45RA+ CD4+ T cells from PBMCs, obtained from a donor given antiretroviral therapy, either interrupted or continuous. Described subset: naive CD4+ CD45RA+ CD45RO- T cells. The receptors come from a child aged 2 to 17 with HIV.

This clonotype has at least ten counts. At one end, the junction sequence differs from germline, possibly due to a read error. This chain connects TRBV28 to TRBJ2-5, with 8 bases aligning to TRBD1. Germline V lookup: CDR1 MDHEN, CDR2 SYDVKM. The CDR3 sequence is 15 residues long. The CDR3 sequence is CASSSTGATRESQYF. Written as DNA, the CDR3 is TGTGCCAGCAGTTCGACAGGGGCTACAAGAGAGTCCCAGTACTTC.

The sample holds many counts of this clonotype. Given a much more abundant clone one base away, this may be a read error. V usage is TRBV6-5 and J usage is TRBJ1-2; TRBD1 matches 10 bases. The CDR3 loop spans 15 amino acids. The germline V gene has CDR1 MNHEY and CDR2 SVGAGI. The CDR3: CTSGPSGTGVYGYTF. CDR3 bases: TGTACCAGCGGCCCGTCCGGGACAGGGGTGTATGGCTACACCTTC.

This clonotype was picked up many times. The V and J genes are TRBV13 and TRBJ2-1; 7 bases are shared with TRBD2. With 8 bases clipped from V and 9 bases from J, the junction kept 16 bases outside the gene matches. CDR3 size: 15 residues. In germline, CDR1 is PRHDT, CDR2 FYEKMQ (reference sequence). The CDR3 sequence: CASSLEWGGNAEQFF. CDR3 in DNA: TGTGCCAGCTCTCTCGAATGGGGGGGAAATGCTGAGCAGTTCTTC.

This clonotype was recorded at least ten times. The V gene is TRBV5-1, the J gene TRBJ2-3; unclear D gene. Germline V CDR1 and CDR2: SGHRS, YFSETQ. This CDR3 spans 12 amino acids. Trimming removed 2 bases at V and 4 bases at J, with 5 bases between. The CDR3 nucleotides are TGCGCCAGCAGCTTCTCCGCAGATACGCAGTATTTT. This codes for CASSFSADTQYF.

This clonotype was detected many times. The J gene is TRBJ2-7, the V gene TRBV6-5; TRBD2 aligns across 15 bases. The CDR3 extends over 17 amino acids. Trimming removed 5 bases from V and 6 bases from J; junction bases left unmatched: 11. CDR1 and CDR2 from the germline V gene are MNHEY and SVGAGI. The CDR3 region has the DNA TGTGCCAGCAGTCGGCTATCGGGACTAGCGGGAGGTTCCGAGCAGTACTTC. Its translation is CASSRLSGLAGGSEQYF.

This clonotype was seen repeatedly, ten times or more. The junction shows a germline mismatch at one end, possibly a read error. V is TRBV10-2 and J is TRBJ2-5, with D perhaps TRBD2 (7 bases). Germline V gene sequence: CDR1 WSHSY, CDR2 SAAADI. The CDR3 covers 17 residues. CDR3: CASSIWDWGGRQDTQYF. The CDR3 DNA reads TGTGCCAGCAGCATTTGGGACTGGGGGGGCAGACAAGACACCCAGTACTTT.

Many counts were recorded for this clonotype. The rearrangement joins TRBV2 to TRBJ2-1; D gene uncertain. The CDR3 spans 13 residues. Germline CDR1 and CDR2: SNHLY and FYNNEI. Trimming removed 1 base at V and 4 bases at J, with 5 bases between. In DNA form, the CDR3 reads TGTGCCAGCAGTGAAGGGGTTTACAATGAGCAGTTCTTC. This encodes CASSEGVYNEQFF.

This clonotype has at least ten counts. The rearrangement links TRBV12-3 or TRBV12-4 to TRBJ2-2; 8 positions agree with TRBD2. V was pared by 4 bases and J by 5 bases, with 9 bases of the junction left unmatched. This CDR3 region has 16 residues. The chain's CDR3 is CASSSIAGTLTGELFF. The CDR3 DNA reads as TGTGCCAGCAGTTCAATAGCGGGAACCTTAACCGGGGAGCTGTTTTTT.

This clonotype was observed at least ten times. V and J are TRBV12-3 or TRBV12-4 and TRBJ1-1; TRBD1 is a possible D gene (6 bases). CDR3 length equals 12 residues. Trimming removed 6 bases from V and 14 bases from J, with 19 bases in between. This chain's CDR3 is CASSLPAGEVFF. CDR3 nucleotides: TGTGCCAGCAGCTTACCTGCAGGGGAAGTCTTCTTT.

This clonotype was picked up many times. The CDR3 coding sequence is TGTGCCAGTACGGACTCCGGGACAGGGCGGGAGACCCAGTACTTC. It is translated as CASTDSGTGRETQYF. The chain is built from TRBV28 and TRBJ2-5; 9 bases fit TRBD1. This CDR3 contains 15 residues. Germline CDR1 and CDR2: MDHEN and SYDVKM. The trim removed 9 bases at V and 5 bases at J, leaving 13 bases unmatched.

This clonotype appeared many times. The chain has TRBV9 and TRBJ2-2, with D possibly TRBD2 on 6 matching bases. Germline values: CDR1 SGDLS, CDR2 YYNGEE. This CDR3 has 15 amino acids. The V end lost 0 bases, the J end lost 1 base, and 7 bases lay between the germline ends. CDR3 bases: TGTGCCAGCAGCGTAGGAGCGGGGAACACCGGGGAGCTGTTTTTT. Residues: CASSVGAGNTGELFF. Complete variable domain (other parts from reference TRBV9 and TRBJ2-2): DSGVTQTPKHLITATGQRVTLRCSPRSGDLSVYWYQQSLDQGLQFLIQYYNGEERAKGNILERFSAQQFPDLHSELNLSSLELGDSALYFCASSVGAGNTGELFFGEGSRLTVL.

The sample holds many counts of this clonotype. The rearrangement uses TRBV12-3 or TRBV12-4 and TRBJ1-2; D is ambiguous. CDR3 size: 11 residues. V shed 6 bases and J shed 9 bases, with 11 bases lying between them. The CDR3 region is CASSPGSRYTF. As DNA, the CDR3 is TGTGCCAGCAGCCCTGGATCTCGCTACACCTTC.

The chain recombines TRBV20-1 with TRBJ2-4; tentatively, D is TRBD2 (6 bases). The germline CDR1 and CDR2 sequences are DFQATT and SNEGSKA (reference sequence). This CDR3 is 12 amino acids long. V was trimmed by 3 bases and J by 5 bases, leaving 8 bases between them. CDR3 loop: CSASSGENIQYF. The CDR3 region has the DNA TGCAGTGCTAGTTCGGGGGAAAACATTCAGTACTTC.

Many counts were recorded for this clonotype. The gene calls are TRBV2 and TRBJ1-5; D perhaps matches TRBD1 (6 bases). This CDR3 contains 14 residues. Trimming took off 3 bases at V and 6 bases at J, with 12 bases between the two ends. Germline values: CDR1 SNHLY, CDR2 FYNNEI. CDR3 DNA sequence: TGTGCCAGCAGTGATGGGGGGGCCGGTCAGCCCCAGCATTTT. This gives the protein CASSDGGAGQPQHF.

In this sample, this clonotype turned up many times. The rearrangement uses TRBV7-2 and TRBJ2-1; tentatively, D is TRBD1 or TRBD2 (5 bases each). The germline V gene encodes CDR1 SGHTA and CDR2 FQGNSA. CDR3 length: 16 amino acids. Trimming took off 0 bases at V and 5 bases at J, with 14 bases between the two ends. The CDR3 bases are TGTGCCAGCAGCTTAGCGCCGGGGCGCGACAACAATGAGCAGTTCTTC. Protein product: CASSLAPGRDNNEQFF. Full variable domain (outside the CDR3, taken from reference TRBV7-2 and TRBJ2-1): GAGVSQSPSNKVTEKGKDVELRCDPISGHTALYWYRQSLGQGLEFLIYFQGNSAPDKSGLPSDRFSAERTGGSVSTLTIQRTQQEDSAVYLCASSLAPGRDNNEQFFGPGTRLTVL.

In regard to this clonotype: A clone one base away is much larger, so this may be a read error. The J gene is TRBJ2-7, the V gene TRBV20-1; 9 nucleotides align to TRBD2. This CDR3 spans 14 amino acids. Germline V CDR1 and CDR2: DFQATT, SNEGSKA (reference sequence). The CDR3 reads CGASLAGITYEQYF. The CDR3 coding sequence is TGCGGTGCTAGTCTAGCGGGGATTACCTACGAGCAGTACTTC.

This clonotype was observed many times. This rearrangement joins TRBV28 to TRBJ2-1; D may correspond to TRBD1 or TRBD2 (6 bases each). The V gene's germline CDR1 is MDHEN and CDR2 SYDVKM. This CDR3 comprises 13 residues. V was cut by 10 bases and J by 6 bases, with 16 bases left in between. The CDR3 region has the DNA TGTGCCACCCTTCGAGGGGGGCGCAATGAGCAGTTCTTC. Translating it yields CATLRGGRNEQFF.

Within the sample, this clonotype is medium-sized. The CDR3 coding sequence is TGCAGTGCTTCGGACAGGGATAATGGCTACACCTTC. Translating it yields CSASDRDNGYTF. This chain joins TRBV20-1 and TRBJ1-2; the match to TRBD1 covers 8 bases. The V gene's germline CDR1 is DFQATT and CDR2 SNEGSKA (reference sequence). The junction had 5 bases not matched to a gene; V was cut back by 5 bases and J by 6 bases. The CDR3 runs to 12 residues.

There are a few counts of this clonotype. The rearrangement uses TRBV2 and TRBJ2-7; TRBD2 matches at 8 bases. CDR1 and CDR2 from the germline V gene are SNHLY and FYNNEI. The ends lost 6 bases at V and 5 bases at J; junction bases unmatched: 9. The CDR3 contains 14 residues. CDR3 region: CASRTGLASHEQYF. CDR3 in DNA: TGTGCCAGCAGGACCGGACTAGCATCCCACGAGCAGTACTTC.